What follows are 26 T cell receptor beta chains derived from one specimen sequenced in a study of regulatory T cells in long-lasting Graves disease. Time point given: newly diagnosed GD, antithyroid drugs for less than 3 months. Following extraction of RNA from PBMCs, that RNA was used to make the TCR library. TCR beta libraries were built with iRepertoire HTBI primers and Arm-PCR of CDR3 regions. A single record per CDR3 protein comes from TCRdb applying MiXCR to the multiplex PCR reads. The table has hundreds of thousands of distinct CDR3 sequences, 16% seen once; the top ten hold about 27%. These data were also reused for a study on T cells in Graves' hyperthyroidism and ophthalmopathy.

Material: peripheral blood mononuclear cells (PBMCs), obtained at new diagnosis, from a patient treated with antithyroid drugs. Source of these receptors: a man between 40 and 49 years old with Graves disease.

The sample holds many counts of this clonotype. CDR3 sequence reads: CASSLIGTVGYEQYF. For the CDR3, the DNA is TGCGCCAGCAGCTTGATCGGGACAGTGGGATACGAGCAGTACTTC. The chain couples TRBV5-1 to TRBJ2-7, with TRBD1 matching 7 bases. The V gene's germline CDR1 is SGHRS and CDR2 YFSETQ. With V trimmed by 1 base and J by 4 bases, 8 bases remained unmatched. There are 15 residues in the CDR3.

Ten or more counts support this clonotype. The rearrangement links TRBV28 to TRBJ1-6; 8 bases are a match to TRBD1. The germline V gene encodes CDR1 MDHEN and CDR2 SYDVKM. The CDR3 has 17 residues. V was clipped by 5 bases and J by 2 bases; unmatched bases: 8. CDR3 residues: CASSTRRGHPYNSPLHF. CDR3 nucleotide sequence: TGTGCCAGCAGTACGCGCAGGGGGCACCCCTATAATTCACCCCTCCACTTT.

The CDR3 sequence: CASSQDTISNTGELFF. DNA for the CDR3: TGTGCCAGCAGCCAAGATACCATCTCGAACACCGGGGAGCTGTTTTTT. The V and J genes are TRBV3-1 and TRBJ2-2; no reliable D call. The CDR3 sequence is 16 residues long. V was shortened by 0 bases and J by 0 bases, with 8 bases between the two germline ends. Per germline, CDR1 LGHDT and CDR2 YNNKEL (reference sequence).

The rearrangement links TRBV10-3 to TRBJ2-7; 10 nucleotides align to TRBD2. The V gene's germline CDR1 is ENHRY and CDR2 SYGVKD. The V and J ends lost 0 bases and 4 bases, in that order; junction bases with no gene match: 12. This CDR3 has 18 residues. The CDR3 nucleotides are TGTGCCATCAGTGAGTCCCCAACGAAAGCGGGGGGGCGGTACGAGCAGTACTTC. Encoded protein: CAISESPTKAGGRYEQYF.

There are many counts of this clonotype. This chain connects TRBV5-8 to TRBJ2-3; D call uncertain. CDR3 length equals 16 residues. The germline V gene has CDR1 SGHTS and CDR2 YDEGEE. Trimming left V 0 bases short and J 2 bases short, with 13 bases between. The CDR3 DNA follows: TGTGCCAGCAGCTTGGGCGGCAGGAGTTACACAGATACGCAGTATTTT. This gives the protein CASSLGGRSYTDTQYF.

This clonotype was seen many times. V usage is TRBV4-1 and J usage is TRBJ2-1; D not resolved. This CDR3 contains 16 residues. Deletions cut 1 base from V and 6 bases from J, with 16 bases between. The germline V gene has CDR1 MGHRA and CDR2 YSYEKL. The CDR3 coding sequence is TGCGCCAGCAGCCAAGGTGGAATCGCGTCCAGCAATGAGCAGTTCTTC. Translated: CASSQGGIASSNEQFF.

This clonotype was picked up a small number of times. The rearrangement joins TRBV7-8 to TRBJ1-1; D is ambiguous. V lost 5 bases, J lost 1 base, and 14 bases lay in between. There are 15 residues in the CDR3. The germline CDR1 and CDR2 sequences are SGHVS and FQNEAQ. CDR3 in DNA: TGTGCCAGCAGCCGCGGCCGGGCTCCGAACACTGAAGCTTTCTTT. It yields the protein CASSRGRAPNTEAFF.

This clonotype was seen a handful of times. This sequence joins TRBV6-5 and TRBJ2-6; 7 bases align to TRBD1. Germline assignment: CDR1 MNHEY and CDR2 SVGAGI. With 3 bases clipped from V and 2 bases from J, the junction kept 7 bases outside the gene matches. The CDR3 totals 17 residues. This CDR3 reads CASSYPYRGPGANVLTF. The CDR3 region has the DNA TGTGCCAGCAGTTATCCATACAGGGGCCCTGGGGCCAACGTCCTGACTTTC.

This clonotype was counted many times. The chain links TRBV20-1 to TRBJ2-5; the D gene could be TRBD1 or TRBD2 (7 bases each). CDR1 and CDR2 from the germline V gene are DFQATT and SNEGSKA (reference sequence). Trimming stripped 4 bases from V and 2 bases from J, with 20 bases between. The CDR3 consists of 16 residues. The CDR3 sequence: CSAKGARGDRQETQYF. For the CDR3, the DNA is TGCAGTGCTAAGGGGGCCCGGGGGGACAGACAAGAGACCCAGTACTTC.

This clonotype has a single count. A far larger clone differs by one base, so this is likely a read error. The V call is TRBV7-2, the J call TRBJ2-3; unclear D gene. Trimming removed 4 bases from V and 7 bases from J, with 15 bases in between. The CDR3 contains 14 residues. Germline CDR1 is SGHTA and CDR2 is FQGNSA. CDR3 sequence: CASSSAGRVHTQYF. In DNA, the CDR3 is TGTGCCAGCAGCTCTGCCGGACGGGTGCATACGCAGTATTTT.

This clonotype was observed a few times. The CDR3 coding sequence is TGTGCCAGCAGGCAACAGGGGGCAGGAGGAACTGAAGCTTTCTTT. As protein: CASRQQGAGGTEAFF. V and J are TRBV6-1 and TRBJ1-1, with 9 bases lining up with TRBD1. Germline V gene lookup returns CDR1 MNHNS and CDR2 SASEGT. Trimming removed 6 bases from V and 5 bases from J; junction bases left unmatched: 10. CDR3 length: 15 amino acids.

This clonotype was detected many times. The chain uses TRBV10-3 and TRBJ2-2; 14 positions match TRBD2. V lost 10 bases to trimming and J lost 0 bases; unmatched junction nucleotides: 7. The germline CDR1 and CDR2 sequences are ENHRY and SYGVKD. The CDR3 consists of 17 residues. The CDR3 reads CATTGLAGDTNTGELFF. The CDR3 DNA is TGTGCCACCACGGGACTAGCGGGGGACACGAACACCGGGGAGCTGTTTTTT.

The chain couples TRBV7-9 to TRBJ2-3; tentatively, D is TRBD1 (6 bases). CDR1 is SEHNR and CDR2 is FQNEAQ in the germline V gene (reference sequence). The CDR3 sequence is 14 residues long. V lost 1 base, J lost 3 bases, and 8 bases lay in between. The CDR3 region has the DNA TGTGCCAGCAGCTTAGGACAGGAGACAGATACGCAGTATTTT. It encodes CASSLGQETDTQYF.

Ten or more counts support this clonotype. J is TRBJ1-1 and V is TRBV7-9; TRBD1 aligns across 7 bases. The V gene's germline CDR1 is SEHNR and CDR2 FQNEAQ (reference sequence). The CDR3 totals 12 residues. With 5 bases clipped from V and 6 bases from J, the junction kept 3 bases outside the gene matches. The CDR3 spells CASSPTGPEAFF. The CDR3 DNA reads as TGTGCCAGCAGCCCGACAGGGCCTGAAGCTTTCTTT.

This clonotype was picked up a small number of times. The chain links TRBV9 to TRBJ2-7, with TRBD2 matching over 14 bases. The germline V gene has CDR1 SGDLS and CDR2 YYNGEE. This CDR3 is 18 amino acids long. With 3 bases clipped from V and 2 bases from J, the junction kept 10 bases outside the gene matches. The CDR3 DNA is TGTGCCAGCAGCGAGCATTCCGGGACTAGCGGGGGTACCTACGAGCAGTACTTC. Protein product: CASSEHSGTSGGTYEQYF. The variable domain in full, completed from reference TRBV9 and TRBJ2-7, reads DSGVTQTPKHLITATGQRVTLRCSPRSGDLSVYWYQQSLDQGLQFLIQYYNGEERAKGNILERFSAQQFPDLHSELNLSSLELGDSALYFCASSEHSGTSGGTYEQYFGPGTRLTVT.

This clonotype was counted ten times or more. The chain has TRBV7-9 and TRBJ1-1; the D is unclear. Trimming took off 1 base at V and 11 bases at J, with 5 bases between the two ends. Germline assignment: CDR1 SEHNR and CDR2 FQNEAQ (reference sequence). The CDR3 length is 10 residues. The chain's CDR3 is CASSLVWAFF. The DNA of the CDR3 is TGTGCCAGCAGCTTAGTTTGGGCTTTCTTT.

The chain couples TRBV20-1 to TRBJ2-3, with D maybe TRBD2 (5 bases). The CDR3 runs 16 residues. Germline V gives CDR1 DFQATT, CDR2 SNEGSKA (reference sequence). Trimming cost V 2 bases and J 1 base, with 16 bases left between them. The CDR3 sequence: CSARRTPPRGTDTQYF. The CDR3 nucleotides are TGCAGTGCTAGAAGGACTCCTCCCCGGGGCACAGATACGCAGTATTTT.

This clonotype was recorded at least ten times. The V and J genes are TRBV6-1 and TRBJ2-5; 11 bases line up with TRBD2. Trimming cost V 6 bases and J 5 bases; bases outside gene matches: 8. CDR3 size: 15 residues. Germline V CDR1 and CDR2: MNHNS, SASEGT. CDR3: CASSLGLAAPETQYF. The CDR3 coding sequence is TGTGCCAGCAGCTTGGGACTAGCGGCGCCGGAGACCCAGTACTTC.

The chain joins TRBV29-1 to TRBJ2-7; D not certain. The CDR3 sequence is 14 residues long. Deletions cut 4 bases from V and 9 bases from J, with 22 bases between. From germline, CDR1 is SQVTM and CDR2 ANQGSEA. The CDR3 DNA is TGCAGCGTTGGGCCGGGTGGGGTTTACGATCGGCAGTACTTC. Its protein is CSVGPGGVYDRQYF.

The genes are TRBV20-1 and TRBJ1-1; TRBD1 agrees at 10 bases. Unmatched junction bases numbered 0, after V lost 5 bases and J lost 0 bases. The CDR3 loop spans 13 amino acids. Germline CDR1 and CDR2: DFQATT and SNEGSKA (reference sequence). CDR3 in amino acids: CSADRGLNTEAFF. CDR3 coding DNA: TGCAGTGCTGACAGGGGGCTGAACACTGAAGCTTTCTTT.

The CDR3 protein is CASSYGAGLYEQYF. As DNA, the CDR3 is TGTGCCAGCAGTTACGGGGCAGGACTCTACGAGCAGTACTTC. This chain joins TRBV12-3 or TRBV12-4 and TRBJ2-7; D might be TRBD1 or TRBD2, each matching 5 bases. This CDR3 is built from 14 residues. V was clipped by 4 bases and J by 3 bases, with 13 bases between them.

This clonotype was recorded a few times. A much larger clone differs from this one at a single base, so this may be a read error. V and J are TRBV7-2 and TRBJ1-4, with unresolved D. V lost 6 bases and J lost 10, with 15 bases in between. CDR1 and CDR2 (germline): SGHTA, FQGNSA. The CDR3 has 13 amino acids. CDR3 nucleotides: TGTGCCAGCAGTCGGGTCGGGAAGGGAAAACTGTTTTTT. It is translated as CASSRVGKGKLFF.

This clonotype came up many times. This rearrangement joins TRBV20-1 to TRBJ2-3; D remains ambiguous. CDR1 DFQATT and CDR2 SNEGSKA come from the germline V gene (reference sequence). V lost 3 bases to trimming and J lost 11 bases, with 15 bases between them. The CDR3 is 12 residues long. The CDR3 spells CSASNQLLEQYF. The CDR3 DNA reads TGCAGTGCTAGCAATCAACTATTGGAGCAGTATTTT.

For this clonotype: Just one base apart from a much larger clone, this may be a read error. The chain employs TRBV7-2 and TRBJ2-3, with TRBD1 identical over 11 bases. The germline V gene has CDR1 SGHTA and CDR2 FQGNSA. This CDR3 is 16 amino acids long. CDR3 in amino acids: CASSLRTGGENTEALF. The CDR3 bases are TGTGCCAGCAGCCTCCGGACAGGGGGCGAGAACACTGAAGCTCTCTTT.

This clonotype was recorded many times. The chain carries TRBV6-2 or TRBV6-3 and TRBJ2-1, with no clear D. CDR1 is MNHEY, CDR2 SVGEGT, per germline. Trimming took 2 bases from V and 9 from J, leaving 8 bases between them. CDR3 length: 12 amino acids. For the CDR3, the DNA is TGTGCCAGCAGTTACCCTCAACGTGAGCAGTTCTTC. This codes for CASSYPQREQFF.

This clonotype was seen repeatedly, ten times or more. The V call is TRBV30, the J call TRBJ2-7, with D unresolved. CDR3 length: 13 amino acids. Per germline, CDR1 GTSNPN and CDR2 SVGIG (reference sequence). V was trimmed by 0 bases and J by 3 bases, leaving 9 bases between them. CDR3 DNA: TGTGCCTGGAGTGTGTGGGCAGGCTACGAGCAGTACTTC. This codes for CAWSVWAGYEQYF.